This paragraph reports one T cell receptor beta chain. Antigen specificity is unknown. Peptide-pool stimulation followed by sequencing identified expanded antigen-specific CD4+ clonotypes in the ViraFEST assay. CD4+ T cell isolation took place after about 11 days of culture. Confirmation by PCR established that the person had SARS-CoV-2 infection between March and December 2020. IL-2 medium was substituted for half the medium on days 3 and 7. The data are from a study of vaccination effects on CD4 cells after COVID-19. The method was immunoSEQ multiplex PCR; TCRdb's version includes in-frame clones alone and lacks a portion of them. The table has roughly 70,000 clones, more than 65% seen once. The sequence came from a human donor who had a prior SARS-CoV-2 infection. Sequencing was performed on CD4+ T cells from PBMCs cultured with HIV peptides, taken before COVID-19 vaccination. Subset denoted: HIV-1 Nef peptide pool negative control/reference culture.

The CDR3 DNA follows: TGCGCCAGCAGTCAAACTCCCTGTTTTGCGGGCTCCTACGAGCAGTACTTC. Translation gives CASSQTPCFAGSYEQYF. This chain links TRBV23-1 with TRBJ2-7, with D possibly being TRBD2 (5 bases). TRBV23-1 is given ORF status, its function remaining uncertain. The CDR3 sequence is 17 residues long. V was pared by 2 bases and J by 0 bases, with 17 bases between.